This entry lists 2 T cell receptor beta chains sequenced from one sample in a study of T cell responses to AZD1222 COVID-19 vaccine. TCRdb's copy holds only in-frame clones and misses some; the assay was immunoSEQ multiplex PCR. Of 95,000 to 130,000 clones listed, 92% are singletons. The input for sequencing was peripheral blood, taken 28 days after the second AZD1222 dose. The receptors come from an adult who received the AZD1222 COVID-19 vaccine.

The CDR3 nucleotides read TGTGCCAGCAGTTTAGGGGGAGCCTGGAATCTGGAGCCCCAGCATTTT. It specifies CASSLGGAWNLEPQHF. The chain carries TRBV28 and TRBJ1-5; D is perhaps TRBD1 (5 bases). The CDR3 consists of 16 residues. V lost 2 bases and J lost 8, with 19 bases in between. Germline V CDR1 and CDR2: MDHEN, SYDVKM.

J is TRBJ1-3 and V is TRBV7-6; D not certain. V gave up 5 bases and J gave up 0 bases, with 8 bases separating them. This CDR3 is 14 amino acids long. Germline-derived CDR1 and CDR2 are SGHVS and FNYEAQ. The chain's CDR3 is CASSRVDSGNTIYF. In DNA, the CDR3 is TGTGCCAGCAGCCGAGTGGACTCTGGAAACACCATATATTTT.